Listed here are 18 T cell receptor beta chains from one sample, sequenced in a study of tumor-infiltrating lymphocytes in oesophageal squamous cell carcinoma. TCRdb ran MiXCR on the PCR reads and lists one entry per CDR3 protein. This table holds about 7,200 distinct CDR3 sequences, around 14% found once. Sequenced: blood. The receptors derive from a male donor with esophageal squamous cell carcinoma.

This clonotype was recorded at least ten times. V is TRBV6-1 and J is TRBJ2-5; D unclear. The V end lost 2 bases, the J end lost 1 base, and 17 bases lay between the germline ends. The CDR3 covers 17 residues. Germline V gives CDR1 MNHNS, CDR2 SASEGT. The CDR3 bases are TGTGCCAGCAGTGAACGTAGAGGTCCCGGAATCCAAGAGACCCAGTACTTC. Amino acid sequence: CASSERRGPGIQETQYF.

This clonotype was counted ten times or more. The chain couples TRBV5-1 to TRBJ1-1, with 10 bases that match TRBD1. CDR3 size: 14 residues. Germline V gene lookup returns CDR1 SGHRS and CDR2 YFSETQ. With V trimmed by 7 bases and J by 8 bases, 11 bases remained unmatched. The chain's CDR3 is CASGPPGQGREAFF. CDR3 DNA sequence: TGCGCCAGCGGACCCCCGGGACAGGGGAGGGAAGCTTTCTTT.

In this sample, this clonotype turned up many times. This chain connects TRBV10-3 to TRBJ1-4, with a possible D match to TRBD1 (6 bases). Germline V gene sequence: CDR1 ENHRY, CDR2 SYGVKD. Trimming removed 6 bases at V and 3 bases at J, with 14 bases between. The CDR3 is made up of 15 amino acids. The CDR3 nucleotides are TGTGCCATCAGCCGAGGGGGGAGGGCTAATGAAAAACTGTTTTTT. Amino acids: CAISRGGRANEKLFF.

This clonotype is judged medium-sized. No conserved phenylalanine or tryptophan is present at the end of the CDR3, so a read error is the likely explanation. Because the CDR3's place on the DNA is in doubt, the DNA is left out and the CDR3 is given as listed by TCRdb. The chain is built from TRBV7-3 and TRBJ1-5. CDR1 is SGHTA and CDR2 is FQGTGA in the germline V gene. From its first to its last residue, the CDR3 has 11 amino acids. This chain's CDR3 is CASSLKAGPKG.

J is TRBJ2-7 and V is TRBV2; TRBD2 matches 9 bases. The length of the CDR3 is 15 residues. V was clipped by 3 bases and J by 1 base; unmatched bases: 4. Per germline, CDR1 SNHLY and CDR2 FYNNEI. The CDR3 loop reads CASSEASGKSYEQYF. The CDR3 DNA reads TGTGCCAGCAGTGAGGCTAGCGGGAAATCCTACGAGCAGTACTTC.

This clonotype has just a few counts. This likely comes from a read error, as the CDR3 has no conserved phenylalanine or tryptophan at its end. No DNA is shown, since the ends of the CDR3 on it are uncertain; the CDR3 is the one TCRdb lists. This chain joins TRBV7-2 and TRBJ2-5; TRBD2, the table's D call, lacks a check against the DNA. The CDR3 adds up to 9 amino acids, both ends counted. Germline CDR1 and CDR2: SGHTA and FQGNSA. The CDR3 is CASSPGGLS.

This clonotype was picked up many times. The V call is TRBV19, the J call TRBJ2-1, with a weak D call TRBD2 (5 bases). CDR3 length: 14 amino acids. V gave up 5 bases and J gave up 5 bases, with 13 bases separating them. Germline loops: CDR1 LNHDA, CDR2 SQIVND (reference sequence). This chain's CDR3 is CASSLTNLNNEQFF. CDR3 coding DNA: TGTGCCAGTAGTTTGACTAATTTGAACAATGAGCAGTTCTTC.

Concerning this clonotype: This CDR3 fails to terminate in the conserved phenylalanine or tryptophan, so it likely reflects a read error. No DNA is shown, since the ends of the CDR3 on it are uncertain; the CDR3 is the one TCRdb lists. This sequence joins TRBV7-2 and TRBJ2-6. The CDR3 comprises 9 residues, both ends counted. Germline V gene data show CDR1 as SGHTA and CDR2 as FQGNSA. The CDR3 here is CASSATGTS.

This clonotype was detected ten times or more. With a much larger clone just one base away, this may be a read error. The chain recombines TRBV12-3 or TRBV12-4 with TRBJ2-1, with 8 bases matching TRBD2. The J call is doubtful: the DNA matches TRBJ2-7 better. This CDR3 region has 15 residues. As DNA, the CDR3 is TGTGCCAGCAGTTTAAGGGCGGGGGGACACAATGAGCAGTACTTC. Residues: CASSLRAGGHNEQYF.

At least ten counts were recorded for this clonotype. The genes are TRBV6-6 and TRBJ1-3; no definite D call. Trimming removed 0 bases at V and 2 bases at J, with 8 bases between. Germline CDR1 MNHNY, CDR2 SVGAGI (reference sequence). The CDR3 sequence is 15 residues long. CDR3 sequence (DNA): TGTGCCAGCAGTTACTCTTCTGGGACTGGAAACACCATATATTTT. It codes for CASSYSSGTGNTIYF.

The chain joins TRBV18 to TRBJ1-1; weak D call: TRBD1 (5 bases). Germline CDR1 reads KGHSH; CDR2 reads LQKENI. Trimming removed 3 bases at V and 12 bases at J, with 11 bases between. This CDR3 region has 11 residues. The CDR3 is CASSPGRETFF. DNA for the CDR3: TGTGCCAGCTCACCGGGCAGGGAAACTTTCTTT.

This clonotype has at least ten counts. The V call is TRBV10-1, the J call TRBJ1-5; no firm D call. CDR3 length equals 12 residues. CDR1 is WNHNN and CDR2 is SYGVQD in the germline V gene (reference sequence). Trimming left V 5 bases short and J 1 base short, with 3 bases between. The CDR3 region is CASSLSNQPQHF. CDR3 in DNA: TGCGCCAGCAGTCTCAGCAATCAGCCCCAGCATTTT.

This clonotype is medium-sized. The V call is TRBV7-8, the J call TRBJ2-3, with D unresolved. Trimming left V 3 bases short and J 2 bases short, with 9 bases between. Germline CDR1 is SGHVS and CDR2 is FQNEAQ. There are 14 residues in the CDR3. The CDR3, as DNA: TGTGCCAGCAGCTTGTCCCAGAACACAGATACGCAGTATTTT. Translation: CASSLSQNTDTQYF.

This clonotype appeared a few times. V and J are TRBV5-1 and TRBJ1-2, with 7 positions matching TRBD1. The CDR3 is 12 amino acids. The germline V gene has CDR1 SGHRS and CDR2 YFSETQ. V trimming: 6 bases; J trimming: 8 bases; junction bases outside the gene matches: 7. CDR3 in DNA: TGCGCCAGCAAGGGCGGGACAGACGGCTACACCTTC. Translation gives CASKGGTDGYTF.

As concerns this clonotype: This is likely a read error, given that the CDR3 carries no conserved phenylalanine or tryptophan at its end. The limits of the CDR3 on the DNA are not certain, so only TCRdb's listed CDR3 is given. The gene calls are TRBV24-1 and TRBJ2-1; the table gives TRBD1 as D, unverified against the DNA. The CDR3 length equals 15 residues, ends included. The germline CDR1 and CDR2 sequences are KGHDR and SFDVKD. The CDR3 spells CATSEPGYYGYTFGS.

The J gene is TRBJ2-1, the V gene TRBV20-1; unclear D gene. The J call may be faulty, since TRBJ2-5 better matches the DNA end. Looked up from germline, CDR1 is DFQATT and CDR2 is SNEGSKA (reference sequence). The CDR3 length is 13 residues. The CDR3 DNA is TGCAGTGCTAGATCGGGCCTCACAGAGACCCAGTACTTC. It translates to CSARSGLTETQYF.

Notes on this clonotype: A read error may be the cause here, since a much bigger clone is one base away. In DNA, the CDR3 is TGTGCCAGCAACCAAAATAGCGGGGGGACAACAGATACGCAGTATTTT. This gives the protein CASNQNSGGTTDTQYF. This chain joins TRBV4-2 and TRBJ2-5; 10 nucleotides agree with TRBD2. With the DNA end fitting TRBJ2-3 better, the J assignment may be wrong. The CDR3 has 16 amino acids. In germline, CDR1 is LGHNA, CDR2 YNFKEQ.

This clonotype occurred a few times. The chain uses TRBV9 and TRBJ2-1; 7 bases map to TRBD2. The J segment lost 5 bases and the V segment lost 4 bases, leaving 9 bases of the junction unmatched. Per the germline V gene, CDR1 is SGDLS and CDR2 is YYNGEE. This CDR3 contains 15 residues. In DNA, the CDR3 is TGTGCCAGCAGCCCCTCGTTCCGGGGGGACAATGAGCAGTTCTTC. It yields the protein CASSPSFRGDNEQFF.